Listed here are 30 T cell receptor beta chains from one sample, sequenced in a study of shared clonotypes between healthy human individuals. Produced via immunoSEQ multiplex PCR; TCRdb's table is partial and in-frame only. The sample consists of about 380,000 clones, just over 95% of them appearing once. The sequenced sample was memory CD8+ T cells sorted from blood. Sample subset: CD45RO+ cells pooled with CCR7-negative TemRA cells. These receptors all stem from a young man in good health.

V and J are TRBV4-1 and TRBJ2-7; tentatively, D is TRBD2 (6 bases). Germline CDR1 and CDR2: MGHRA and YSYEKL. The CDR3 totals 16 residues. V was cut by 1 base and J by 2 bases, with 15 bases left in between. CDR3 in amino acids: CASSQAPSGFAYEQYF. CDR3 coding DNA: TGCGCCAGCAGCCAAGCCCCCAGCGGGTTTGCCTACGAGCAGTACTTC.

CDR3 in amino acids: CATKSGLARNEQFF. CDR3 nucleotide sequence: TGTGCCACAAAGTCGGGACTAGCAAGGAATGAGCAGTTCTTC. V and J are TRBV2 and TRBJ2-1, with 9 bases matching TRBD2. The germline V gene encodes CDR1 SNHLY and CDR2 FYNNEI. The CDR3 totals 14 residues. V was pared by 10 bases and J by 7 bases, with 11 bases of the junction left unmatched.

The chain has TRBV30 and TRBJ1-5, with 7 positions matching TRBD1. Germline V lookup: CDR1 GTSNPN, CDR2 SVGIG (reference sequence). The CDR3 extends over 14 amino acids. Trimming cost V 4 bases and J 7 bases; bases outside gene matches: 10. This CDR3 reads CAWNLQGLGQPQHF. In DNA, the CDR3 is TGTGCCTGGAACCTACAGGGGTTGGGGCAGCCCCAGCATTTT.

This sequence joins TRBV28 and TRBJ1-1; D not resolved. The CDR3 extends over 13 amino acids. The V gene's germline CDR1 is MDHEN and CDR2 SYDVKM. V lost 6 bases to trimming and J lost 11 bases, with 19 bases between them. As DNA, the CDR3 is TGTGCCAGCAGCCGACCTCCTGGGGTCGGGGCTTTCTTT. The encoded protein is CASSRPPGVGAFF.

The J gene is TRBJ2-7, the V gene TRBV4-1; 9 positions match TRBD1. V trimming: 4 bases; J trimming: 4 bases; junction bases outside the gene matches: 5. The germline CDR1 and CDR2 sequences are MGHRA and YSYEKL. The CDR3 has 14 residues. The CDR3 DNA sequence: TGCGCCAGCAGCCGTGGGACAGGGCAGTACGAGCAGTACTTC. Residues: CASSRGTGQYEQYF.

The rearrangement links TRBV28 to TRBJ1-5, with D hard to call. V lost 10 bases and J lost 2, with 6 bases in between. The germline V gene has CDR1 MDHEN and CDR2 SYDVKM. The CDR3 length is 11 residues. Here the CDR3 DNA reads TGTGCCACCCGGCGCAATCAGCCCCAGCATTTT. Translated: CATRRNQPQHF.

The J gene is TRBJ2-7, the V gene TRBV14, with TRBD1 matching over 9 bases. The CDR3 is made up of 16 amino acids. The ends lost 5 bases at V and 3 bases at J; junction bases unmatched: 11. The germline gives CDR1 SGHDN, CDR2 FVKESK. The CDR3 nucleotides are TGTGCCAGCAGCACACTCCGGGACAGGGACATCTACGAGCAGTACTTC. It codes for CASSTLRDRDIYEQYF.

The rearrangement links TRBV29-1 to TRBJ2-4; D is possibly TRBD2 (6 bases). Germline CDR1 and CDR2: SQVTM and ANQGSEA. This CDR3 spans 17 amino acids. Trimming removed 4 bases from V and 2 bases from J, with 21 bases in between. For the CDR3, the DNA is TGCAGCGTTGCCCGCGGGGCCGGGGAAAAGTCCAAAAACATTCAGTACTTC. This gives the protein CSVARGAGEKSKNIQYF.

This chain joins TRBV30 and TRBJ2-2; D unclear. CDR1 and CDR2 (germline): GTSNPN, SVGIG (reference sequence). The CDR3 is 12 residues long. The V end was cut by 1 base, the J end by 6 bases, with 6 bases between. CDR3 nucleotides: TGTGCCTGGAGTGAATATCCCGGGGAGCTGTTTTTT. It encodes CAWSEYPGELFF. Together with reference TRBV30 and TRBJ2-2, the CDR3 gives the full variable domain: SQTIHQWPATLVQPVGSPLSLECTVEGTSNPNLYWYRQAAGRGLQLLFYSVGIGQISSEVPQNLSASRPQDRQFILSSKKLLLSDSGFYLCAWSEYPGELFFGEGSRLTVL.

The chain couples TRBV10-3 to TRBJ2-5; no firm D call. CDR1 ENHRY and CDR2 SYGVKD come from the germline V gene. Trimming removed 2 bases at V and 2 bases at J, with 3 bases between. The CDR3 is 12 residues long. CDR3 loop: CAISEGQETQYF. DNA of the CDR3: TGTGCCATCAGTGAGGGTCAAGAGACCCAGTACTTC.

This chain uses TRBV7-9 with TRBJ1-5; D is unclear. CDR1 and CDR2 (germline): SEHNR, FQNEAQ (reference sequence). The CDR3 extends over 19 amino acids. V was shortened by 2 bases and J by 3 bases, with 23 bases between the two germline ends. The CDR3 sequence is CASSLLYSPLFPLNQPQHF. In DNA form, the CDR3 reads TGTGCCAGCAGCTTACTTTACAGTCCCCTCTTTCCCCTCAATCAGCCCCAGCATTTT. Looking up the rest from reference TRBV7-9 and TRBJ1-5 gives the full variable domain: DTGVSQNPRHKITKRGQNVTFRCDPISEHNRLYWYRQTLGQGPEFLTYFQNEAQLEKSRLLSDRFSAERPKGSFSTLEIQRTEQGDSAMYLCASSLLYSPLFPLNQPQHFGDGTRLSIL.

The gene calls are TRBV27 and TRBJ1-1; 11 bases agree with TRBD1. Germline V gene data show CDR1 as MNHEY and CDR2 as SMNVEV (reference sequence). There are 14 residues in the CDR3. V lost 3 bases to trimming and J lost 8 bases; unmatched junction nucleotides: 5. This CDR3 is CASSFWTGGGEAFF. CDR3 sequence (DNA): TGTGCCAGCAGTTTCTGGACAGGGGGCGGGGAAGCTTTCTTT.

The chain recombines TRBV7-3 with TRBJ2-2; no definite D call. This CDR3 is 15 amino acids long. V was cut by 2 bases and J by 7 bases, with 14 bases left in between. CDR1 is SGHTA, CDR2 FQGTGA, per germline. CDR3 loop: CASSLFPGPGGELFF. CDR3 nucleotide sequence: TGTGCCAGCAGCTTATTCCCGGGTCCCGGCGGGGAGCTGTTTTTT. The variable domain in full, completed from reference TRBV7-3 and TRBJ2-2, reads GAGVSQTPSNKVTEKGKYVELRCDPISGHTALYWYRQSLGQGPEFLIYFQGTGAADDSGLPNDRFFAVRPEGSVSTLKIQRTERGDSAVYLCASSLFPGPGGELFFGEGSRLTVL.

The genes are TRBV6-5 and TRBJ2-5, with D tentatively TRBD2 (5 bases). Trimming took 0 bases from V and 3 from J, leaving 14 bases between them. The CDR3 is 16 amino acids. Per the germline V gene, CDR1 is MNHEY and CDR2 is SVGAGI. The CDR3 DNA follows: TGTGCCAGCAGTTACTCGAGGACTCACCTTAAAGAGACCCAGTACTTC. The encoded protein is CASSYSRTHLKETQYF.

The rearrangement joins TRBV5-4 to TRBJ2-3; TRBD2 matches 8 bases. Germline CDR1 and CDR2: SGHNT and YYREEE (reference sequence). The CDR3 has 14 residues. V shed 0 bases, J shed 6 bases, and the junction held 3 bases outside the gene matches. The CDR3: CASSLVAGPDTQYF. The CDR3 region has the DNA TGTGCCAGCAGCTTGGTAGCGGGGCCGGATACGCAGTATTTT.

This sequence joins TRBV10-3 and TRBJ1-2; TRBD1 matches at 7 bases. V trimming: 6 bases; J trimming: 3 bases; junction bases outside the gene matches: 4. The germline gives CDR1 ENHRY, CDR2 SYGVKD. This CDR3 is 13 amino acids long. DNA of the CDR3: TGTGCCATCAGGGGCGGGACAGACTATGGCTACACCTTC. This sequence encodes CAIRGGTDYGYTF.

Details on this clone: The same CDR3 can be traced to other DNA sequences in this sample. The V and J genes are TRBV7-2 and TRBJ2-1; D call uncertain. This CDR3 comprises 14 residues. Germline CDR1 is SGHTA and CDR2 is FQGNSA. V gave up 5 bases and J gave up 0 bases, with 8 bases separating them. This chain's CDR3 is CASSPGGSYNEQFF. Written as DNA, the CDR3 is TGTGCCAGCAGCCCGGGCGGCTCCTACAATGAGCAGTTCTTC.

The chain links TRBV5-4 to TRBJ1-1, with D perhaps TRBD1 (6 bases). Germline V gives CDR1 SGHNT, CDR2 YYREEE (reference sequence). V lost 4 bases to trimming and J lost 8 bases, with 12 bases between them. CDR3 length: 12 residues. CDR3 coding DNA: TGTGCCAGCAGCCGAGGGGGGAAAGAAGCTTTCTTT. Protein sequence: CASSRGGKEAFF.

The chain's CDR3 is CASSRTIHEQFF. The CDR3 DNA sequence: TGTGCCAGCAGCCGGACTATCCATGAGCAGTTCTTC. This chain connects TRBV11-2 to TRBJ2-1; maybe TRBD2 (6 bases). Germline V CDR1 and CDR2: SGHAT, FQNNGV. This CDR3 spans 12 amino acids. Trimming cost V 5 bases and J 8 bases, with 10 bases left between them.

This clone was recorded only once. This chain connects TRBV4-1 to TRBJ2-7; 12 positions agree with TRBD2. V shed 0 bases and J 1 base; nucleotides not matched to a gene: 7. The CDR3 runs 18 residues. Germline V gives CDR1 MGHRA, CDR2 YSYEKL. CDR3 bases: TGCGCCAGCAGCCAAGATTTACTAGCGGGAGGAGGGTCCTACGAGCAGTACTTC. This encodes CASSQDLLAGGGSYEQYF.

The chain is built from TRBV5-1 and TRBJ2-3; 12 bases map to TRBD2. Germline CDR1 SGHRS, CDR2 YFSETQ. Trimming cost V 1 base and J 4 bases; bases outside gene matches: 7. This CDR3 has 17 amino acids. Here the CDR3 DNA reads TGCGCCAGCAGCTTGCCCGCTAGCGGGAGGGCCGCAGATACGCAGTATTTT. This gives the protein CASSLPASGRAADTQYF.

This chain joins TRBV27 and TRBJ2-6; no clear D gene. The germline V gene encodes CDR1 MNHEY and CDR2 SMNVEV (reference sequence). CDR3 length: 15 amino acids. V lost 3 bases, J lost 0 bases, and 6 bases lay in between. The CDR3: CASSFIASGANVLTF. Here the CDR3 DNA reads TGTGCCAGCAGTTTTATTGCCTCTGGGGCCAACGTCCTGACTTTC.

This chain connects TRBV10-3 to TRBJ2-7; no clear D. The CDR3 is 12 amino acids. Germline V lookup: CDR1 ENHRY, CDR2 SYGVKD. V shed 5 bases and J shed 4 bases, with 9 bases lying between them. DNA for the CDR3: TGTGCCATCAGTACACCAGGTTACGAGCAGTACTTC. Translating it yields CAISTPGYEQYF.

The chain has TRBV7-3 and TRBJ2-2; TRBD2 is a possible D gene (6 bases). Germline CDR1 reads SGHTA; CDR2 reads FQGTGA. The CDR3 extends over 16 amino acids. V was cut by 5 bases and J by 1 base, with 14 bases left in between. The CDR3 sequence: CASSATGTWNTGELFF. DNA for the CDR3: TGTGCCAGCAGCGCCACCGGGACTTGGAACACCGGGGAGCTGTTTTTT.

The count of this clone is one. The gene calls are TRBV7-8 and TRBJ2-3; possible D gene TRBD2, 6 bases. Deletions cut 5 bases from V and 0 bases from J, with 12 bases between. Per germline, CDR1 SGHVS and CDR2 FQNEAQ. This CDR3 has 15 amino acids. The CDR3 bases are TGTGCCAGCAGCCGTGGGACTCCCAGCACAGATACGCAGTATTTT. Protein sequence: CASSRGTPSTDTQYF.

The chain couples TRBV30 to TRBJ1-1; D perhaps matches TRBD1 (5 bases). The germline CDR1 and CDR2 sequences are GTSNPN and SVGIG (reference sequence). The CDR3 loop spans 14 amino acids. Trimming cost V 0 bases and J 1 base, with 9 bases left between them. DNA of the CDR3: TGTGCCTGGAGTGTAAGGGGAAGGAACACTGAAGCTTTCTTT. It is translated as CAWSVRGRNTEAFF.

The chain links TRBV9 to TRBJ2-7; weak D call: TRBD1 (6 bases). V was trimmed by 0 bases and J by 4 bases, leaving 17 bases between them. The germline V gene has CDR1 SGDLS and CDR2 YYNGEE. The CDR3 runs to 16 residues. DNA of the CDR3: TGTGCCAGCAGCGTAGGTCCCCACAGGGTCCCATACGAGCAGTACTTC. Translating it yields CASSVGPHRVPYEQYF.

This clone showed up just once. The gene calls are TRBV19 and TRBJ1-4, with D tentatively TRBD1 (5 bases). Trimming pared 2 bases from V and 5 bases from J, leaving 15 bases between. Germline CDR1 and CDR2: LNHDA and SQIVND (reference sequence). This CDR3 contains 16 residues. Written as DNA, the CDR3 is TGTGCCAGTAGTATACGGGGCTCGCAGGAAAATGAAAAACTGTTTTTT. Translated, it gives CASSIRGSQENEKLFF.

The V gene is TRBV28, the J gene TRBJ2-7; no firm D call. The CDR3 loop spans 14 amino acids. Trimming removed 0 bases from V and 3 bases from J, with 9 bases in between. Germline-derived CDR1 and CDR2 are MDHEN and SYDVKM. The CDR3 loop is CASSLWPDNYEQYF. CDR3 DNA sequence: TGTGCCAGCAGTTTATGGCCAGATAACTACGAGCAGTACTTC.

The rearrangement joins TRBV28 to TRBJ2-1; unclear D gene. Germline V gives CDR1 MDHEN, CDR2 SYDVKM. The V gene lost 3 bases and the J gene lost 9 bases, with 6 bases spanning the gap. The CDR3 sequence is 11 residues long. CDR3: CASSLFSEQFF. CDR3 in DNA: TGTGCCAGCAGTTTGTTCAGTGAGCAGTTCTTC.